This T cell receptor (beta chain) was recovered during a study of response to subunit inactivated influenza vaccine. Study observations and caveats: Each seasonal flu vaccination may recruit only limited new T cells, authors suggested.

On this clonotype itself: Antigen unknown.

TCRdb fed the RT-PCR reads into MiXCR, producing one record per CDR3 protein. This table holds over 750,000 distinct CDR3 sequences, 20% to 25% found once. The germline V gene has CDR1 SGHVS and CDR2 FNYEAQ. The CDR3 loop spans 13 amino acids. V shed 2 bases and J 8 bases; nucleotides not matched to a gene: 3. This sequence was found in a man aged 45-65 years who received an inactivated influenza vaccine. The rearrangement uses TRBV7-6 and TRBJ1-1; 9 bases line up with TRBD1. Sample: PBMCs from blood, taken 5 days after vaccination. CDR3 bases: TGTGCCAGCAGCTTAAACAGGGGGCGGGAAGCTTTCTTT. Residues: CASSLNRGREAFF.